A selection of T cell receptor beta chains follows, all from one sample in a study of blood T cell repertoires in COVID-19. Sequenced by immunoSEQ multiplex PCR; TCRdb stores in-frame clones only, minus some. The table shows some 240,000 clones, with around 84% occurring only once. Sequences were obtained from peripheral blood. The receptors were gathered from a woman aged 40 to 50 who had recovered from COVID-19. The CDR3 runs from the conserved cysteine through the conserved F or W. The order of the fields is V gene, J gene, clone size, D gene, CDR3 DNA, CDR3 protein. D genes are given only for firm matches. Clone size is given for some rows only: seen once, a few or many times, or a class if the clone is expanded.

V gene: TRBV9
J gene: TRBJ1-2
clone size: .
D gene: .
CDR3 DNA: TGTGCCAGCAGCACCCAGTGGGGGGCTAACTATGGCTACACCTTC
CDR3 protein: CASSTQWGANYGYTF

V gene: TRBV30
J gene: TRBJ1-1
clone size: .
D gene: .
CDR3 DNA: TGTGCCTGGAGTCCACAGGGAAACACTGAAGCTTTCTTT
CDR3 protein: CAWSPQGNTEAFF

V gene: TRBV2
J gene: TRBJ1-1
clone size: .
D gene: .
CDR3 DNA: TGTGCCAGCAGTGGAATGGGAGTAACCGCTTTCTTT
CDR3 protein: CASSGMGVTAFF

V gene: TRBV10-3
J gene: TRBJ2-3
clone size: .
D gene: TRBD2
CDR3 DNA: TGTGCCATCAGTGAGCATAGCGGGGGAATTTCTAGCACAGATACGCAGTATTTT
CDR3 protein: CAISEHSGGISSTDTQYF

V gene: TRBV5-1
J gene: TRBJ2-7
clone size: .
D gene: TRBD1
CDR3 DNA: TGCGCCAGCAGTGGGAAGGGGGCCTCCTACGAGCAGTACTTC
CDR3 protein: CASSGKGASYEQYF

V gene: TRBV4-1
J gene: TRBJ1-2
clone size: .
D gene: TRBD1
CDR3 DNA: TGCGCCAGCAGCCGAGGACAGGGGGCGGTTGGCTACACCTTC
CDR3 protein: CASSRGQGAVGYTF

V gene: TRBV6-1
J gene: TRBJ1-2
clone size: .
D gene: .
CDR3 DNA: TGTGCCAGCAGTGAGGTCAGGGGCGCATACTATGGCTACACCTTC
CDR3 protein: CASSEVRGAYYGYTF

V gene: TRBV24-1
J gene: TRBJ2-2
clone size: .
D gene: TRBD1
CDR3 DNA: TGTGCCACCAGTGACGCGGGACAGGGGTCCGGGGAGCTGTTTTTT
CDR3 protein: CATSDAGQGSGELFF

V gene: TRBV9
J gene: TRBJ2-6
clone size: once
D gene: TRBD1
CDR3 DNA: TGTGCCAGCAGCGTAAGTGGACAGGGGGCGGCCGGGGCCAACGTCCTGACTTTC
CDR3 protein: CASSVSGQGAAGANVLTF

V gene: TRBV7-9
J gene: TRBJ2-1
clone size: few
D gene: .
CDR3 DNA: TGTGCCAGCAGCTCACGAGGGAGCTCCTACAATGAGCAGTTCTTC
CDR3 protein: CASSSRGSSYNEQFF